This TCR beta chain appears in the sequencing data of a study of T cell repertoires in ileal Crohn's disease. At the level of the study: Operated complications were stricturing disease (approximately 61%) and penetrating disease (roughly 39%). The study, taken as a whole, reports: High-frequency clones were more common in sorted CD8 than CD4 cells. Active smokers at surgery had more clonal expansions than non-smokers.

The time point is: proximal margin of the surgical specimen (macroscopically non-inflamed). Clones were sequenced by immunoSEQ multiplex PCR, and TCRdb holds only the in-frame ones, with some missing. The sample yields about 7,200 clones, around 69% seen once. V was cut by 0 bases and J by 15 bases, with 6 bases left in between. The CDR3 sequence is 10 residues long. The V gene's germline CDR1 is MNHNY and CDR2 SVGAGI (reference sequence). A remark on this clone: The antigen is undetermined.

The gene calls are TRBV6-6 and TRBJ2-1; D unclear. This sequence originates from an adult with Crohn's disease. Material: ileal tissue. CDR3 loop: CASSYSVMFF. CDR3 DNA sequence: TGTGCCAGCAGTTACTCGGTAATGTTCTTC.